These T cell receptor beta chains were read from a single sample in a study of immune evolution from preneoplasia to lung adenocarcinoma. TCRdb's copy holds only in-frame clones and misses some; the assay was immunoSEQ multiplex PCR. The sample consists of about 41,000 clones, more than 60% of them appearing once. Sequencing was done on a sample of FFPE invasive lung adenocarcinoma tissue. The receptors were sampled from a person in their 60s with lung adenocarcinoma. CDR3s include the opening cysteine and the closing phenylalanine or tryptophan. A D gene is named only where the DNA matches it firmly. Some rows mark clone size as missing; the rest say once, few, many or name a class of expanded clone.

>TRBV7-2|.|TRBJ2-1|TRBD2
CASSLSGRAREQFF
TGTGCCAGCAGCTTAAGCGGGAGGGCCCGTGAGCAGTTCTTC
>TRBV2|few|TRBJ1-5|.
CASTSTNSNQPQHF
TGTGCCAGCACTTCAACCAATAGCAATCAGCCCCAGCATTTT
>TRBV7-8|.|TRBJ1-1|.
CASSLGGIRNTEAFF
TGTGCCAGCAGCTTGGGCGGGATTAGGAACACTGAAGCTTTCTTT
>TRBV7-9|.|TRBJ2-7|TRBD1
CASSPGTGGYEQYF
TGTGCCAGCAGCCCAGGGACAGGGGGCTACGAGCAGTACTTC
>TRBV5-6|.|TRBJ2-7|.
CASSSTREQYF
TGTGCCAGCAGCTCTACCAGGGAGCAGTACTTC
>TRBV4-1|.|TRBJ1-5|.
CASSQEARESQPQHF
TGCGCCAGCAGCCAAGAGGCCAGGGAAAGTCAGCCCCAGCATTTT
>TRBV4-2|.|TRBJ2-3|TRBD2
CASSRETSGSPDTQYF
TGTGCCAGCAGCCGAGAAACTAGCGGGAGCCCAGATACGCAGTATTTT
>TRBV5-1|few|TRBJ2-1|.
CASSLGTTYNEQFF
TGCGCCAGCAGCTTGGGGACTACCTACAATGAGCAGTTCTTC
>TRBV29-1|.|TRBJ1-1|.
CTPLQGLRDTEAFF
TGCACCCCGCTGCAGGGGTTGCGGGACACTGAAGCTTTCTTT
>TRBV28|.|TRBJ1-1|.
CASSVTGSTEAFF
TGTGCCAGCAGTGTTACAGGGTCTACTGAAGCTTTCTTT
>TRBV7-9|.|TRBJ1-1|.
CASSPRGMVMNTEAFF
TGTGCCAGCAGCCCCCGAGGTATGGTTATGAACACTGAAGCTTTCTTT
>TRBV28|.|TRBJ2-7|.
CASSLRGGTYEQYF
TGTGCCAGCAGTTTACGTGGGGGGACCTACGAGCAGTACTTC
>TRBV19|.|TRBJ2-5|TRBD2
CATTVAGGVEETQYF
TGTGCCACTACCGTAGCGGGAGGGGTGGAGGAGACCCAGTACTTC
>TRBV5-5|.|TRBJ1-4|TRBD1
CASSLGDRVEKLFF
TGTGCCAGCAGCTTGGGTGACAGGGTTGAAAAACTGTTTTTT
>TRBV28|.|TRBJ1-4|.
CASSITNEKLFF
TGTGCCAGCAGTATCACTAATGAAAAACTGTTTTTT
>TRBV2|.|TRBJ2-2|.
CASSAQAGELFF
TGTGCCAGCAGTGCCCAAGCCGGGGAGCTGTTTTTT